What follows describes a single TCR beta chain. The CDR3 runs to 15 residues. Germline CDR1 and CDR2: SNHLY and FYNNEI. V lost 2 bases, J lost 3 bases, and 14 bases lay in between. The record originates from a study of blood T cell repertoires in COVID-19. In assigning cohorts, the study relied on participant-reported clinical history. In the source study's methods: Estimation of nucleated cell counts was performed using reference gene primer amplification. Method: immunoSEQ multiplex PCR; TCRdb's copy keeps in-frame clones and lacks some. V, J and clone size derive from that table, while D and trimming were established from the DNA sequence. The table has roughly 160,000 clones, about four fifths seen once.

Material for sequencing was PBMCs or T cells enriched from blood (not recorded which). The sequence was obtained from a man aged 55 to 70 who had recovered from COVID-19. The J gene is TRBJ2-7, the V gene TRBV2; TRBD2 might be the D (5 bases). In DNA form, the CDR3 reads TGTGCCAGCAGTGAAATCGAGCGGCAGCTCTACGAGCAGTACTTC. Its protein product is CASSEIERQLYEQYF. The full variable domain, rest sourced from reference TRBV2 and TRBJ2-7, is EPEVTQTPSHQVTQMGQEVILRCVPISNHLYFYWYRQILGQKVEFLVSFYNNEISEKSEIFDDQFSVERPDGSNFTLKIRSTKLEDSAMYFCASSEIERQLYEQYFGPGTRLTVT.